The 16 T cell receptor beta chains listed next were all sequenced from one sample in a study of cytomegalovirus exposure and HLA in healthy donors. TCRdb's copy holds only in-frame clones and misses some; the assay was immunoSEQ multiplex PCR. The sample includes about 110,000 clones, 88% seen only once; the top ten take 2% to 2.5%. The sequenced material came from PBMCs. The receptor set was obtained from a woman younger than 30 in good health and CMV-seronegative.

The rearrangement links TRBV25-1 to TRBJ2-5; 9 positions agree with TRBD2. J was trimmed by 6 bases and V by 5 bases; bases with no gene match: 13. The CDR3 spans 16 residues. From germline, CDR1 is MGHDK and CDR2 SYGVNS. CDR3 DNA sequence: TGTGCCAGCAGTCACGCGGGGGGGGCCGGGGGGCAGACCCAGTACTTC. This sequence encodes CASSHAGGAGGQTQYF.

J is TRBJ2-7 and V is TRBV6-1; D possibly corresponds to TRBD2 (5 bases). From germline, CDR1 is MNHNS and CDR2 SASEGT. The V end lost 10 bases, the J end lost 3 bases, and 16 bases lay between the germline ends. The CDR3 loop spans 13 amino acids. The CDR3 spells CATLLFRGYEQYF. In DNA, the CDR3 is TGTGCCACCCTTTTATTTCGGGGCTACGAGCAGTACTTC.

The rearrangement links TRBV30 to TRBJ2-1, with 10 nucleotides matching TRBD2. The germline V gene encodes CDR1 GTSNPN and CDR2 SVGIG (reference sequence). The CDR3 length is 13 residues. V lost 0 bases and J lost 8; bases outside the gene matches: 1. This CDR3 is CAWSVTSGDEQFF. As DNA, the CDR3 is TGTGCCTGGAGTGTTACTAGCGGGGATGAGCAGTTCTTC.

The chain has TRBV11-3 and TRBJ2-5, with D maybe TRBD1 (5 bases). The CDR3 sequence is 15 residues long. Germline V gene sequence: CDR1 SGHNT, CDR2 YENEEA. Trimming took off 4 bases at V and 5 bases at J, with 17 bases between the two ends. The CDR3 is CASSSRTSGPETQYF. In DNA, the CDR3 is TGTGCCAGCAGCTCAAGGACATCAGGGCCTGAGACCCAGTACTTC.

The chain links TRBV28 to TRBJ1-5, with TRBD1 matching over 7 bases. CDR1 MDHEN and CDR2 SYDVKM come from the germline V gene. After removal of 2 bases from V and 5 bases from J, the junction contained 6 bases not matched to a gene. This CDR3 spans 15 amino acids. CDR3 bases: TGTGCCAGCAGTTTAAAGAGGGACAGAGATCAGCCCCAGCATTTT. As protein: CASSLKRDRDQPQHF.

The V and J genes are TRBV11-2 and TRBJ2-1; TRBD2 matches 7 bases. With V trimmed by 5 bases and J by 4 bases, 11 bases remained unmatched. CDR3 length: 16 amino acids. Per germline, CDR1 SGHAT and CDR2 FQNNGV. The CDR3 loop reads CASSASRASGYNEQFF. CDR3 nucleotides: TGTGCCAGCAGCGCCAGCCGGGCTAGCGGATACAATGAGCAGTTCTTC.

CDR3 region: CASSQESSGSDEQFF. CDR3 nucleotide sequence: TGTGCCAGCAGCCAAGAAAGCAGCGGGAGTGATGAGCAGTTCTTC. This chain joins TRBV5-4 and TRBJ2-1, with 8 bases matching TRBD2. Germline CDR1 reads SGHNT; CDR2 reads YYREEE (reference sequence). The CDR3 has 15 residues. The V segment lost 4 bases and the J segment 8 bases; nucleotides outside the gene matches: 11. The entire variable domain, with the rest obtained from reference TRBV5-4 and TRBJ2-1, is as follows: ETGVTQSPTHLIKTRGQQVTLRCSSQSGHNTVSWYQQALGQGPQFIFQYYREEENGRGNFPPRFSGLQFPNYSSELNVNALELDDSALYLCASSQESSGSDEQFFGPGTRLTVL.

The chain combines TRBV7-3 with TRBJ2-3; D not resolved. V was pared by 4 bases and J by 7 bases, with 12 bases between. This CDR3 comprises 13 residues. Germline V gene data show CDR1 as SGHTA and CDR2 as FQGTGA. The CDR3 DNA is TGTGCCAGCAGCTATAACCCCGACAATACGCAGTATTTT. Encoded protein: CASSYNPDNTQYF.

V gene TRBV7-9 combines with J gene TRBJ2-5; 8 nucleotides line up with TRBD1. The germline gives CDR1 SEHNR, CDR2 FQNEAQ (reference sequence). The CDR3 loop spans 14 amino acids. V lost 4 bases and J lost 3; bases outside the gene matches: 4. CDR3 sequence: CASSSGQGKETQYF. The CDR3 coding sequence is TGTGCCAGCAGCTCAGGACAGGGTAAAGAGACCCAGTACTTC.

This chain uses TRBV11-1 with TRBJ2-5, with D possibly matching TRBD2 (5 bases). The V end was cut by 1 base, the J end by 0 bases, with 6 bases between. The germline V gene encodes CDR1 SGHAT and CDR2 FQDESV (reference sequence). This CDR3 contains 14 residues. The CDR3 spells CASSLEADQETQYF. The CDR3 nucleotides are TGTGCCAGCAGCTTAGAAGCGGACCAAGAGACCCAGTACTTC.

The chain couples TRBV2 to TRBJ2-1; 15 bases are a match to TRBD2. V dropped 5 bases and J dropped 10; count of bases not matched to a gene: 6. This CDR3 comprises 15 residues. Germline CDR1 and CDR2: SNHLY and FYNNEI. The CDR3 spells CASSKTGLAGGEQFF. CDR3 coding DNA: TGTGCCAGCAGTAAAACGGGACTAGCGGGGGGAGAGCAGTTCTTC. Full variable domain (outside the CDR3, taken from reference TRBV2 and TRBJ2-1): EPEVTQTPSHQVTQMGQEVILRCVPISNHLYFYWYRQILGQKVEFLVSFYNNEISEKSEIFDDQFSVERPDGSNFTLKIRSTKLEDSAMYFCASSKTGLAGGEQFFGPGTRLTVL.

J is TRBJ1-2 and V is TRBV14; D is unclear. The CDR3 has 14 amino acids. V was trimmed by 2 bases and J by 4 bases, leaving 11 bases between them. Germline V gene data show CDR1 as SGHDN and CDR2 as FVKESK. The CDR3 DNA reads as TGTGCCAGCAGCCAATATGAAGCGCTCTATGGCTACACCTTC. Translated: CASSQYEALYGYTF.

The J gene is TRBJ2-1, the V gene TRBV7-6, with 7 positions matching TRBD2. J lost 3 bases, V lost 5 bases, and 7 bases had no gene match. Germline CDR1 and CDR2: SGHVS and FNYEAQ. The CDR3 has 15 residues. CDR3 amino acids: CASSRLGEGYNEQFF. CDR3 bases: TGTGCCAGCAGCCGGCTGGGGGAGGGCTACAATGAGCAGTTCTTC.

This clone was counted a few times. CDR3: CASSGQAYEQYF. The CDR3 DNA reads as TGTGCCAGCAGTGGGCAGGCCTACGAGCAGTACTTC. This chain joins TRBV2 and TRBJ2-7; no definite D call. Trimming took 4 bases from V and 2 from J, leaving 6 bases between them. CDR1 SNHLY and CDR2 FYNNEI come from the germline V gene. CDR3 size: 12 residues.

The rearrangement joins TRBV5-6 to TRBJ2-7, with D perhaps matching TRBD1 (5 bases). The CDR3 contains 13 residues. Trimming left V 0 bases short and J 3 bases short, with 7 bases between. CDR1 is SGHDT, CDR2 YYEEEE, per germline. The CDR3 DNA is TGTGCCAGCAGCTTGGGACAGAACTACGAGCAGTACTTC. Protein product: CASSLGQNYEQYF.

The genes are TRBV7-6 and TRBJ1-5; 10 bases are a match to TRBD1. CDR3 length: 16 amino acids. Germline CDR1 SGHVS, CDR2 FNYEAQ. The V and J ends lost 3 bases and 1 base, in that order; junction bases with no gene match: 3. The CDR3 nucleotides are TGTGCCAGCAGCTTGGGGACAGGGGCAAGCAATCAGCCCCAGCATTTT. Amino acids: CASSLGTGASNQPQHF.